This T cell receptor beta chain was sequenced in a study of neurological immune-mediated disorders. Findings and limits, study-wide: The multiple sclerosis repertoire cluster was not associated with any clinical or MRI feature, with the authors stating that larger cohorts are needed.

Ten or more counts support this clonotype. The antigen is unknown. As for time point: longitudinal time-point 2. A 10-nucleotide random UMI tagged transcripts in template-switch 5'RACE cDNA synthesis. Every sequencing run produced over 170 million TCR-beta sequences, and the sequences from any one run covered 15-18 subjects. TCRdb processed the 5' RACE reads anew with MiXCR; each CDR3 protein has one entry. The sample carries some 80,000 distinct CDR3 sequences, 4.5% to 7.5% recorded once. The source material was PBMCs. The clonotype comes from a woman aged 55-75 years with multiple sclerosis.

The CDR3 sequence: CASSENRDHEQYF. The CDR3 DNA reads TGCGCCAGCAGCGAAAACAGGGATCACGAGCAGTACTTC. The chain joins TRBV5-1 to TRBJ2-7; D may be TRBD1 (6 bases). Germline V gives CDR1 SGHRS, CDR2 YFSETQ. The CDR3 runs to 13 residues. V was pared by 4 bases and J by 5 bases, with 13 bases between.